This T cell receptor beta chain stems from a study of control samples from healthy donors and cancer patients. Libraries were prepared by immunoSEQ multiplex PCR; TCRdb keeps only in-frame clonotypes and omits some of them. The sample has around 94,000 clones; 70% to 90% are singletons. V lost 0 bases, J lost 8 bases, and 15 bases stayed unmatched. The V gene's germline CDR1 is MGHRA and CDR2 YSYEKL. CDR3 size: 19 residues. This clonotype was obtained from a woman in her forties or fifties in good health. The V call is TRBV4-1, the J call TRBJ2-1, with TRBD2 matching 11 bases. Sequencing was performed on blood. CDR3 sequence (DNA): TGCGCCAGCAGCCAAGACCCCCCGCGGGCTAGCGGGGGGAGGGATGAGCAGTTCTTC. This codes for CASSQDPPRASGGRDEQFF.